Listed here are 21 T cell receptor beta chains from one sample, sequenced in a study of blood T cell repertoires in COVID-19. TCRdb's table, derived via immunoSEQ multiplex PCR, lists solely in-frame clones and lacks some. The table records around 81,000 clones, approximately 86% of them present only once. The sequencing sample was made of peripheral blood. Source of these receptors: a man between 45 and 60 years old with acute or convalescent COVID-19.

The chain recombines TRBV18 with TRBJ2-7; D is unclear. CDR3 size: 14 residues. Per germline, CDR1 KGHSH and CDR2 LQKENI. Trimming stripped 0 bases from V and 2 bases from J, with 8 bases between. CDR3 nucleotide sequence: TGTGCCAGCTCACCACCGGTCCAGACCTACGAGCAGTACTTC. Its translation: CASSPPVQTYEQYF.

The chain recombines TRBV10-3 with TRBJ1-1; TRBD1 matches 8 bases. Germline values: CDR1 ENHRY, CDR2 SYGVKD. There are 16 residues in the CDR3. Germline trimming cut 7 bases from V and 4 bases from J; bases unmatched to any gene: 14. In nucleotides, the CDR3 is TGTGCCATCATGTCCGTCCAAGGACAGGGCCTCACTGAAGCTTTCTTT. It is translated as CAIMSVQGQGLTEAFF.

The J gene is TRBJ2-7, the V gene TRBV5-6; perhaps TRBD1 as D (6 bases). The CDR3 totals 16 residues. The ends were cut back, 0 bases at V and 0 bases at J, with 13 bases in the middle. Germline values: CDR1 SGHDT, CDR2 YYEEEE. This CDR3 is CASSLVGDTVSYEQYF. Written as DNA, the CDR3 is TGTGCCAGCAGCTTGGTAGGGGACACGGTCTCCTACGAGCAGTACTTC.

The chain is built from TRBV25-1 and TRBJ1-2; no clear D gene. The CDR3 is made up of 13 amino acids. The germline V and J ends were trimmed by 7 bases and 5 bases, with 14 bases remaining between them. Germline V CDR1 and CDR2: MGHDK, SYGVNS. The CDR3 loop is CASMGRGGYGYTF. As DNA, the CDR3 is TGTGCCAGCATGGGCCGGGGTGGATATGGCTACACCTTC.

This chain links TRBV29-1 with TRBJ2-7, with D perhaps matching TRBD2 (6 bases). The CDR3 runs to 13 residues. V was shortened by 6 bases and J by 2 bases, with 14 bases between the two germline ends. Germline V CDR1 and CDR2: SQVTM, ANQGSEA. The CDR3 DNA is TGCAGCGTCCGCGACAGACTAGCCTACGAGCAGTACTTC. Amino acid sequence: CSVRDRLAYEQYF.

The chain recombines TRBV23-1 with TRBJ2-3; TRBD1 is a possible D gene (7 bases). TRBV23-1 is an open reading frame whose function is uncertain. The germline V and J ends were trimmed by 7 bases and 4 bases, with 21 bases remaining between them. This CDR3 is built from 16 residues. This CDR3 is CASTPAEGALADTQYF. As DNA, the CDR3 is TGCGCCAGCACTCCCGCGGAGGGGGCTTTGGCAGATACGCAGTATTTT.

J is TRBJ1-2 and V is TRBV19; TRBD1 agrees at 8 bases. The germline gives CDR1 LNHDA, CDR2 SQIVND (reference sequence). The CDR3 sequence is 12 residues long. The junction had 6 bases not matched to a gene; V was cut back by 7 bases and J by 8 bases. DNA of the CDR3: TGTGCCAGTATGACAGGGGCTGAGGGCTACACCTTC. Protein: CASMTGAEGYTF.

The J gene is TRBJ2-3, the V gene TRBV2, with 8 bases fitting TRBD2. Unmatched junction bases numbered 4, after V lost 6 bases and J lost 5 bases. The CDR3 has 13 amino acids. Germline V gene sequence: CDR1 SNHLY, CDR2 FYNNEI. CDR3 nucleotides: TGTGCCAGCAGCGGACTAGCCAGAGATACGCAGTATTTT. This gives the protein CASSGLARDTQYF.

V gene TRBV9 combines with J gene TRBJ2-1; D call uncertain. Trimming took off 4 bases at V and 0 bases at J, with 17 bases between the two ends. Looked up from germline, CDR1 is SGDLS and CDR2 is YYNGEE. CDR3 length: 17 amino acids. This chain's CDR3 is CASSYAHSPSSYNEQFF. DNA of the CDR3: TGTGCCAGCAGCTATGCCCACTCCCCGAGCTCCTACAATGAGCAGTTCTTC.

V and J are TRBV6-5 and TRBJ1-5, with D perhaps TRBD1 (5 bases). This CDR3 is built from 15 residues. Deletions cut 6 bases from V and 1 base from J, with 13 bases between. In germline, CDR1 is MNHEY, CDR2 SVGAGI. The CDR3 nucleotides read TGTGCCAGCAGGGTGGGGCAGTTGAGCAATCAGCCCCAGCATTTT. It is translated as CASRVGQLSNQPQHF.

This chain connects TRBV6-5 to TRBJ1-1, with a possible D match to TRBD1 (6 bases). CDR3 size: 15 residues. CDR1 MNHEY and CDR2 SVGAGI come from the germline V gene. V lost 0 bases to trimming and J lost 1 base, with 9 bases between them. Written as DNA, the CDR3 is TGTGCCAGCAGTTACTCGAGGGGGAAGAACACTGAAGCTTTCTTT. It is translated as CASSYSRGKNTEAFF.

The chain employs TRBV5-5 and TRBJ2-2, with a weak D call TRBD2 (6 bases). Germline V gene lookup returns CDR1 SGHKS and CDR2 YYEKEE (reference sequence). Trimming pared 4 bases from V and 2 bases from J, leaving 12 bases between. This CDR3 has 15 amino acids. DNA for the CDR3: TGTGCCAGCAGCCCCGGGACTCATAACACCGGGGAGCTGTTTTTT. This gives the protein CASSPGTHNTGELFF.

This rearrangement joins TRBV19 to TRBJ1-3; D unclear. The germline gives CDR1 LNHDA, CDR2 SQIVND (reference sequence). CDR3 length equals 14 residues. V lost 3 bases and J 0 bases, leaving 6 bases between the germline ends. Here the CDR3 reads CASSIGVSGNTIYF. As DNA, the CDR3 is TGTGCCAGTAGTATCGGGGTCTCTGGAAACACCATATATTTT.

This sequence joins TRBV5-6 and TRBJ2-5, with TRBD2 as a possible D gene (5 bases). Deletions cut 1 base from V and 4 bases from J, with 8 bases between. The CDR3 is made up of 13 amino acids. Germline V gives CDR1 SGHDT, CDR2 YYEEEE. This chain's CDR3 is CASSLPSGETQYF. CDR3 nucleotide sequence: TGTGCCAGCAGCTTGCCCAGCGGAGAGACCCAGTACTTC.

This clone was seen a handful of times. This rearrangement joins TRBV5-1 to TRBJ2-5; D is undetermined. The germline V gene has CDR1 SGHRS and CDR2 YFSETQ. The CDR3 is made up of 14 amino acids. V was trimmed by 0 bases and J by 2 bases, leaving 8 bases between them. The CDR3 nucleotides are TGCGCCAGCAGCTTGGGCAGCGCTCAAGAGACCCAGTACTTC. Protein product: CASSLGSAQETQYF. The variable domain in full, with the rest retrieved from reference TRBV5-1 and TRBJ2-5, is KAGVTQTPRYLIKTRGQQVTLSCSPISGHRSVSWYQQTPGQGLQFLFEYFSETQRNKGNFPGRFSGRQFSNSRSEMNVSTLELGDSALYLCASSLGSAQETQYFGPGTRLLVL.

The V gene is TRBV6-5, the J gene TRBJ2-3; D is unclear. Germline V CDR1 and CDR2: MNHEY, SVGAGI. The CDR3 consists of 12 residues. The germline V and J ends were trimmed by 4 bases and 3 bases, with 5 bases remaining between them. The CDR3 DNA reads TGTGCCAGCAGTTCACGGACAGATACGCAGTATTTT. Its translation: CASSSRTDTQYF.

The chain has TRBV7-2 and TRBJ1-1; TRBD1 matches 9 bases. The J segment lost 2 bases and the V segment lost 6 bases, leaving 10 bases of the junction unmatched. The germline CDR1 and CDR2 sequences are SGHTA and FQGNSA. The CDR3 is made up of 16 amino acids. CDR3 bases: TGTGCCAGCAGAACTTCCGGGACAGGGCCTAACACTGAAGCTTTCTTT. Translation gives CASRTSGTGPNTEAFF.

Concerning this clone: Other nucleotide sequences in the sample specify the same CDR3. The rearrangement uses TRBV4-3 and TRBJ2-7, with a tentative D call TRBD1 (5 bases). V lost 0 bases, J lost 2 bases, and 14 bases lay in between. This CDR3 spans 16 amino acids. The V gene's germline CDR1 is LGHNA and CDR2 YSLEER. Here the CDR3 reads CASSQDRSGPTYEQYF. The DNA for the CDR3 is TGCGCCAGCAGCCAAGATCGGTCAGGGCCAACCTACGAGCAGTACTTC.

This clone appeared a single time. The chain links TRBV5-6 to TRBJ2-3; 10 nucleotides agree with TRBD1. CDR1 is SGHDT, CDR2 YYEEEE, per germline. The trim removed 0 bases at V and 2 bases at J, leaving 9 bases unmatched. This CDR3 has 18 residues. The CDR3 here is CASSLAGTGTGATDTQYF. In nucleotides, the CDR3 is TGTGCCAGCAGCTTGGCCGGGACAGGGACAGGGGCCACAGATACGCAGTATTTT.

This clone has more than one count but fewer than ten. The V gene is TRBV5-1, the J gene TRBJ1-3; tentative D call: TRBD1 (6 bases). V was pared by 4 bases and J by 1 base, with 9 bases between. The CDR3 is 14 amino acids. Germline-derived CDR1 and CDR2 are SGHRS and YFSETQ. In nucleotides, the CDR3 is TGCGCCAGCAGCCCAGGGGAGTCTGGAAACACCATATATTTT. Translated: CASSPGESGNTIYF.

J is TRBJ2-1 and V is TRBV5-6; perhaps TRBD2 as D (6 bases). Trimming left V 4 bases short and J 12 bases short, with 11 bases between. Germline lookup yields CDR1 SGHDT and CDR2 YYEEEE. There are 11 residues in the CDR3. CDR3 nucleotide sequence: TGTGCCAGCAGCGGAGGGACTTGGCAGTTCTTC. Translating gives CASSGGTWQFF.